The 16 T cell receptor beta chains below come from one sample, sequenced in a study of blood T cell repertoires in COVID-19. The table came from immunoSEQ multiplex PCR; TCRdb's copy has only in-frame clones and leaves some out. The table lists some 290,000 clones, about four fifths of them singletons. The sequencing input was peripheral blood. The source is a woman aged 55-70 years with active or convalescent COVID-19.

The gene calls are TRBV3-1 (or the pseudogene TRBV3-2) and TRBJ1-2; 7 positions agree with TRBD1. The CDR3 loop spans 13 amino acids. V shed 1 base, J shed 4 bases, and the junction held 0 bases outside the gene matches. Germline lookup yields CDR1 LGHDT and CDR2 YNNKEL (reference sequence). The CDR3 protein is CASSQGDSYGYTF. The CDR3 nucleotides read TGTGCCAGCAGCCAAGGGGACAGCTATGGCTACACCTTC.

This chain connects TRBV13 to TRBJ1-1; D is uncertain. V was pared by 3 bases and J by 0 bases, with 8 bases between. CDR1 is PRHDT and CDR2 is FYEKMQ in the germline V gene (reference sequence). CDR3 length: 14 residues. The CDR3 coding sequence is TGTGCCAGCAGCTTGTCTCAGGTGAACACTGAAGCTTTCTTT. Its translation is CASSLSQVNTEAFF.

This clone was seen a handful of times. The V and J genes are TRBV30 and TRBJ1-5; perhaps TRBD1 as D (6 bases). This CDR3 has 13 amino acids. Germline CDR1 reads GTSNPN; CDR2 reads SVGIG (reference sequence). V lost 3 bases to trimming and J lost 4 bases, with 10 bases between them. The DNA of the CDR3 is TGTGCCTGGAGCCACAGGGCGAATCAGCCCCAGCATTTT. Its translation: CAWSHRANQPQHF.

The J gene is TRBJ1-2, the V gene TRBV4-1; perhaps TRBD1 as D (6 bases). V was clipped by 4 bases and J by 4 bases, with 13 bases between them. CDR1 and CDR2 (germline): MGHRA, YSYEKL. This CDR3 is built from 14 residues. In DNA form, the CDR3 reads TGCGCCAGCAGCCGCTCAGGGGTGGGCTATGGCTACACCTTC. Its protein is CASSRSGVGYGYTF.

The chain uses TRBV9 and TRBJ2-3; 8 bases are shared with TRBD2. The V segment lost 0 bases and the J segment 4 bases; nucleotides outside the gene matches: 1. The CDR3 is 14 amino acids. Looked up from germline, CDR1 is SGDLS and CDR2 is YYNGEE. The CDR3 nucleotides read TGTGCCAGCAGCGTAGGACTAGCGTCAGATACGCAGTATTTT. It specifies CASSVGLASDTQYF.

The chain carries TRBV18 and TRBJ2-3; TRBD1 agrees at 7 bases. The germline CDR1 and CDR2 sequences are KGHSH and LQKENI. The V segment lost 2 bases and the J segment 2 bases; nucleotides outside the gene matches: 7. CDR3 size: 16 residues. The CDR3 loop reads CASSPAIDRDTDTQYF. CDR3 in DNA: TGTGCCAGCTCACCAGCGATCGACAGGGACACAGATACGCAGTATTTT.

In its sample, this clone was seen many times. This CDR3 is also generated by other DNA sequences in the sample. The chain recombines TRBV12-3 or TRBV12-4 with TRBJ1-1, with D possibly TRBD1 on 5 matching bases. Trimming cost V 2 bases and J 4 bases, with 8 bases left between them. The CDR3 contains 13 residues. The CDR3 is CASSLQGSTEAFF. In nucleotides, the CDR3 is TGTGCCAGCAGTTTACAGGGTTCCACTGAAGCTTTCTTT.

The chain is built from TRBV11-3 and TRBJ2-3, with TRBD2 identical over 8 bases. CDR1 is SGHNT and CDR2 is YENEEA in the germline V gene. There are 15 residues in the CDR3. The J segment lost 4 bases and the V segment lost 4 bases, leaving 7 bases of the junction unmatched. CDR3 region: CASSSTSGGADTQYF. Written as DNA, the CDR3 is TGTGCCAGCAGCTCTACTAGCGGAGGGGCAGATACGCAGTATTTT.

The gene calls are TRBV7-9 and TRBJ1-4; D perhaps matches TRBD1 (6 bases). This CDR3 spans 17 amino acids. Deletions cut 1 base from V and 4 bases from J, with 16 bases between. The V gene's germline CDR1 is SEHNR and CDR2 FQNEAQ (reference sequence). The CDR3 is CASSLDFSGGHNEKLFF. The CDR3 nucleotides are TGTGCCAGCAGCTTAGACTTTTCGGGGGGCCATAATGAAAAACTGTTTTTT.

V gene TRBV18 combines with J gene TRBJ2-7; no clear D gene. The V gene lost 3 bases and the J gene lost 0 bases, with 6 bases spanning the gap. Looked up from germline, CDR1 is KGHSH and CDR2 is LQKENI. This CDR3 region has 13 residues. This chain's CDR3 is CASSPATSYEQYF. The CDR3 DNA is TGTGCCAGCTCACCGGCCACCTCCTACGAGCAGTACTTC.

This clone was seen once. V gene TRBV7-8 combines with J gene TRBJ1-6; 9 positions agree with TRBD1. Germline lookup yields CDR1 SGHVS and CDR2 FQNEAQ. The CDR3 extends over 17 amino acids. Germline trimming cut 0 bases from V and 10 bases from J; bases unmatched to any gene: 10. CDR3 sequence reads: CASSLAPTGTGYSPLHF. The CDR3 bases are TGTGCCAGCAGCTTAGCGCCCACCGGGACAGGGTACTCACCCCTCCACTTT.

This clone occurred a few times. DNA for the CDR3: TGTGCCAGCAGCTCTGACGGGACAGAGAACTATGGCTACACCTTC. It encodes CASSSDGTENYGYTF. The rearrangement joins TRBV7-2 to TRBJ1-2; 7 positions agree with TRBD1. Germline V gives CDR1 SGHTA, CDR2 FQGNSA. J gave up 2 bases and V 4 bases, and 7 bases lay outside the gene matches. The CDR3 has 15 amino acids.

This clone was seen a handful of times. The gene calls are TRBV28 and TRBJ2-2; D unresolved. Trimming left V 3 bases short and J 1 base short, with 6 bases between. This CDR3 has 14 amino acids. Germline CDR1 MDHEN, CDR2 SYDVKM. CDR3 sequence (DNA): TGTGCCAGCAGTTTCCACAGGAACACCGGGGAGCTGTTTTTT. This encodes CASSFHRNTGELFF.

The chain couples TRBV3-1 (or the pseudogene TRBV3-2) to TRBJ1-4; tentatively, D is TRBD1 (6 bases). CDR1 and CDR2 (germline): LGHDT, YNNKEL (reference sequence). The CDR3 length is 17 residues. Trimming took 8 bases from V and 0 from J, leaving 19 bases between them. CDR3 DNA sequence: TGTGCCAGCTTCGGCCCGCCAGGGGTGTCAACTAATGAAAAACTGTTTTTT. Protein sequence: CASFGPPGVSTNEKLFF.

The CDR3 DNA is TGTGCCAGCACGGGCAGGGGGTACTATAATTCACCCCTCCACTTT. Residues: CASTGRGYYNSPLHF. The J gene is TRBJ1-6, the V gene TRBV6-5; 7 nucleotides agree with TRBD1. Germline trimming cut 7 bases from V and 3 bases from J; bases unmatched to any gene: 6. This CDR3 is 15 amino acids long. Germline V lookup: CDR1 MNHEY, CDR2 SVGAGI.

CDR3 in DNA: TGCACCCTAGGGAAGGGGGTATGCTATGGCTACACCTTC. Amino acids: CTLGKGVCYGYTF. V is TRBV29-1 and J is TRBJ1-2, with TRBD1 as a possible D gene (6 bases). The CDR3 loop spans 13 amino acids. Germline V lookup: CDR1 SQVTM, CDR2 ANQGSEA.